This T cell receptor (beta chain) was retrieved from a study of T cell responses to AZD1222 COVID-19 vaccine. V was trimmed by 2 bases and J by 0 bases, leaving 10 bases between them. From germline, CDR1 is MNHEY and CDR2 SMNVEV (reference sequence). CDR3 length: 16 residues. This clone came up once. Repertoires were generated with immunoSEQ multiplex PCR, while TCRdb's copy carries only in-frame clones and drops some. This table has approximately 130,000 clones, approximately 88% appearing once. The chain carries TRBV27 and TRBJ2-2, with D possibly matching TRBD2 (5 bases). This clonotype was sampled from an adult in good health. Sample: peripheral blood, taken on day 0 of AZD1222 vaccination. CDR3 protein: CASSLEGLANTGELFF. DNA for the CDR3: TGTGCCAGCAGTTTAGAGGGTCTAGCGAACACCGGGGAGCTGTTTTTT.